This T cell receptor beta chain was identified in a study of sequential checkpoint blockade in melanoma. Profiled with immunoSEQ multiplex PCR; TCRdb holds only in-frame clones, not every one. The table has some 13,000 clones, roughly 23% seen once. Indicated treatment: randomized to nivolumab then ipilimumab (arm A) or the reverse (arm B). This TCR came from a human donor with melanoma. The sample here was tumor tissue (inferred from file names), taken from a patient given nivolumab and ipilimumab in sequence.

DNA for the CDR3: TGTGCCAGCAGTGCAATACTTGAGGGATCACCCCTCCACTTT. It encodes CASSAILEGSPLHF. This chain joins TRBV6-8 and TRBJ1-6, with no clear D. Germline values: CDR1 MNHGY, CDR2 SAAAGT. Between the trimmed V and J ends, which lost 5 bases and 10 bases, there was a span of 15 bases. This CDR3 has 14 amino acids.